What follows describes a single TCR beta chain. Antigen: not known. This entry is derived from a study of T-cell reconstitution after alpha-beta-depleted transplantation in children. Study observations and caveats: TCRbeta diversity was high at day 60 in some patients (a result of surviving recipient T cells and thymic progenitors). T-cell numbers and diversity, one year after transplant, stemmed largely from T cells that were newly produced. The study reportedly traced alpha-beta T cells about two months after transplant to several hundred expanded graft clones.

Molecular barcoding with unique molecular identifiers was used for the TCRbeta library. MiXCR was run by TCRdb on the PCR reads, yielding one entry per CDR3 protein. The sample carries about 98,000 distinct CDR3 sequences, approximately 8% recorded once. Specimen: PBMCs, collected before TCRalphabeta/CD19-depleted stem cell transplant. This clonotype originated in a boy younger than 10 with acute lymphoblastic leukemia, due to receive a stem cell transplant.

The CDR3 DNA reads as TGCAGTGCTATAGCGGGGGGGCCCGGAGAGACCCAGTACTTC. It yields the protein CSAIAGGPGETQYF. The J gene is TRBJ2-5, the V gene TRBV20-1, with 11 bases identical to TRBD2. Looked up from germline, CDR1 is DFQATT and CDR2 is SNEGSKA (reference sequence). CDR3 size: 14 residues. Trimming at V came to 4 bases and at J to 4 bases, leaving 5 bases not matched to a gene.